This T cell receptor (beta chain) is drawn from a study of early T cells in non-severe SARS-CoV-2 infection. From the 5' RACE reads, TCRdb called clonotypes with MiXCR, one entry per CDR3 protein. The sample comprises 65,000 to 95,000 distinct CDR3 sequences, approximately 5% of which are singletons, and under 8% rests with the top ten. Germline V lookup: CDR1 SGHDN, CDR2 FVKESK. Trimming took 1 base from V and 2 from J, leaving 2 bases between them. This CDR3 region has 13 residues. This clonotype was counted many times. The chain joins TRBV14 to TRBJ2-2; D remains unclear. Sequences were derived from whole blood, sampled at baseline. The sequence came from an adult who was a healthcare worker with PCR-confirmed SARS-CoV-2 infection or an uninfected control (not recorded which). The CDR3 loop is CASSQANTGELFF. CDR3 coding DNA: TGTGCCAGCAGCCAAGCCAACACCGGGGAGCTGTTTTTT.